This TCR beta chain was recorded in a study of CD8+CD57+ T cells in acquired aplastic anemia. Study overall: On average, sorted CD4+ and CD8+ cells gave about 2.9 ug of DNA. General observations from the study: Patients versus controls showed no significant CD8+ Simpson's diversity difference.

The study profiled TCR beta VDJ and CDR3 using genomic DNA as template. TCRdb independently ran MiXCR on the reads; one entry per CDR3 protein. The sample has about 120,000 distinct CDR3 sequences; under 60% are singletons. The length of the CDR3 is 15 residues. Per the germline V gene, CDR1 is SEHNR and CDR2 is FQNEAQ (reference sequence). J was trimmed by 0 bases and V by 3 bases; bases with no gene match: 5. All sequencing subjects had displayed CD8+CD57+ cell expansion on flow cytometry. As a group, the patients uniformly had severe acquired aplastic anemia. This clonotype has only one observation. The antigen remains undetermined.

The V and J genes are TRBV7-9 and TRBJ2-7; 7 nucleotides align to TRBD1. The source is a human donor with aplastic anemia. The sequenced sample was sorted CD4+, CD8+, or CD8+CD57+ T cells (not recorded which) from PBMCs. CDR3 in amino acids: CASSFRQGPSYEQYF. For the CDR3, the DNA is TGTGCCAGCAGCTTCCGACAGGGACCCTCCTACGAGCAGTACTTC.